These T cell receptor beta chains were read from a single sample in a study of blood T cell repertoires in COVID-19. TCRdb's table, derived via immunoSEQ multiplex PCR, lists solely in-frame clones and lacks some. Of about 280,000 clones in the sample, around 87% were seen once. Sequenced input: peripheral blood. Receptors originate from a woman in her forties or fifties who had recovered from COVID-19. CDR3s include the opening cysteine and the closing phenylalanine or tryptophan. A D gene is named only where the DNA matches it firmly. The size of a clone is reported for some rows only, either as once, few or many, or as a class for expanded clones.

d_gene	v_gene	abundance	j_gene	CDR3nt	CDR3aa
NA	TRBV6-6	NA	TRBJ2-1	TGTGCCAGCAGTTACTCTCCCGGGAATGAGCAGTTCTTC	CASSYSPGNEQFF
NA	TRBV7-9	NA	TRBJ2-5	TGTGCCAGCAGCTTTGTGGGTTCGGGAGAGACCCAGTACTTC	CASSFVGSGETQYF
TRBD1	TRBV4-1	NA	TRBJ1-1	TGCGCCAGCAGCCCGGGACAGGGGGCTTTCACTGAAGCTTTCTTT	CASSPGQGAFTEAFF
NA	TRBV7-2	NA	TRBJ1-5	TGTGCCAGCAGCTCGCGACAGCTTCAGCCCCAGCATTTT	CASSSRQLQPQHF
NA	TRBV28	NA	TRBJ1-1	TGTGCCAGCAGTTTGGTGCCAACGGTAGCTTTCTTT	CASSLVPTVAFF
TRBD2	TRBV5-1	NA	TRBJ2-5	TGCGCCAGCAGTTTGGGACTAGCGGGAGGCACCCAGTACTTC	CASSLGLAGGTQYF
NA	TRBV2	NA	TRBJ1-2	TGTGCCAGCAGAGGGGAAGGGGGTCACACCTTC	CASRGEGGHTF
NA	TRBV7-3	NA	TRBJ2-1	TGTGCCAGCAGCACAAGGCGGGCCAGTTACAATGAGCAGTTCTTC	CASSTRRASYNEQFF
NA	TRBV10-3	NA	TRBJ1-5	TGTGCCATCAGTACAGGGACGGGAAGCAATCAGCCCCAGCATTTT	CAISTGTGSNQPQHF
NA	TRBV2	once	TRBJ2-2	TGTGCCAGCAGTAGGTTCCAAAAGGCGGGTGGGGAGCTGTTTTTT	CASSRFQKAGGELFF
TRBD1	TRBV6-5	NA	TRBJ2-5	TGTGCCAGCAGTAACAGGGGGCGTGAGACCCAGTACTTC	CASSNRGRETQYF
NA	TRBV28	NA	TRBJ1-1	TGTGCCAGCGCATCGGGACACAACACTGAAGCTTTCTTT	CASASGHNTEAFF
NA	TRBV6-5	NA	TRBJ1-2	TGTGCCAGCAGCTACAGCGGGCCGGTGGGGGGCTACACCTTC	CASSYSGPVGGYTF
NA	TRBV4-3	NA	TRBJ1-4	TGCGCCAGCAGCCAAGACCCCTTAGGGGTTGATGAAAAACTGTTTTTT	CASSQDPLGVDEKLFF
NA	TRBV7-2	NA	TRBJ2-1	TGTGCCAGCAGCTTATATCGCTCCTACAATGAGCAGTTCTTC	CASSLYRSYNEQFF
NA	TRBV7-3	few	TRBJ1-2	TGTGCCAGCAGCTTAGCCAGGGGTCATGGCTACACCTTC	CASSLARGHGYTF
TRBD2	TRBV28	NA	TRBJ2-7	TGTGCCAGCAGTTTAGCGGGAGCCTACGAGCAGTACTTC	CASSLAGAYEQYF
TRBD1	TRBV7-3	once	TRBJ2-1	TGTGCCAGCAGCAGACAGGGGGCCGCCCCCTACAATGAGCAGTTCTTC	CASSRQGAAPYNEQFF
TRBD2	TRBV30	NA	TRBJ2-7	TGTGCCTGGGATCCGGGACTAGCGGGATACGAGCAGTACTTC	CAWDPGLAGYEQYF
NA	TRBV20-1	NA	TRBJ1-2	TGCAGTGCTAGCGGCGGGGTCTACACCTTC	CSASGGVYTF
TRBD1	TRBV19	NA	TRBJ1-3	TGTGCCAGTAGTACCCGGGACAGGGCTGGAAACACCATATATTTT	CASSTRDRAGNTIYF